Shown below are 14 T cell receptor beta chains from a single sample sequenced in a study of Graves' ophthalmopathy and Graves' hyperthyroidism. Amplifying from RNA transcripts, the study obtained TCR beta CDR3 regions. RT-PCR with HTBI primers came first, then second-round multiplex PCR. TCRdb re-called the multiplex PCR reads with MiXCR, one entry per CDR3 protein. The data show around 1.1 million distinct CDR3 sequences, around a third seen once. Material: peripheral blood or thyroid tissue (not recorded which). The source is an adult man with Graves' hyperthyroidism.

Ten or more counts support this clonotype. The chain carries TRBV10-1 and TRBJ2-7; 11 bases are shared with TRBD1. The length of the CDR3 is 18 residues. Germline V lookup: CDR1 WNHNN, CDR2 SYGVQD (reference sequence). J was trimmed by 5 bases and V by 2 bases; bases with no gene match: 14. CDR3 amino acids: CASSESPGQGAALDEQYF. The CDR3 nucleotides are TGCGCCAGCAGTGAGAGCCCAGGACAGGGGGCCGCCCTCGACGAGCAGTACTTC.

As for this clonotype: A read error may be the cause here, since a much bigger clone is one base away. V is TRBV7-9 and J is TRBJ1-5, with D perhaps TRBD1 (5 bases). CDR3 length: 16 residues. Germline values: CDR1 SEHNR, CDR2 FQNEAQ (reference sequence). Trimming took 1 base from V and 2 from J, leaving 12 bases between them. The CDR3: CASSLVPGTGNQPQHF. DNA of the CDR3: TGTGCCAGCAGCTTAGTGCCCGGGACGGGCAATCAGCCCCAGCATTTT.

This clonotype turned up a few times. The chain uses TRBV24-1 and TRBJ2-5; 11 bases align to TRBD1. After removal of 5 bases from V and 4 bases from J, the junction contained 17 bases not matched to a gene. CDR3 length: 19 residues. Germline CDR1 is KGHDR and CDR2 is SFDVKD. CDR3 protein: CATSGEQGQGGPLGETQYF. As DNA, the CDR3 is TGTGCCACCAGTGGCGAGCAGGGACAGGGGGGGCCTCTCGGAGAGACCCAGTACTTC.

The CDR3 bases are TGTGCCTGGAGTGAGGAGAATCAGCCCCAGCATTTT. Protein product: CAWSEENQPQHF. The V gene is TRBV7-2, the J gene TRBJ1-5; D unresolved. Germline V gene data show CDR1 as SGHTA and CDR2 as FQGNSA. The CDR3 extends over 12 amino acids. Trimming shortened V by 11 bases and J by 4 bases, and 12 bases separated the two germline ends.

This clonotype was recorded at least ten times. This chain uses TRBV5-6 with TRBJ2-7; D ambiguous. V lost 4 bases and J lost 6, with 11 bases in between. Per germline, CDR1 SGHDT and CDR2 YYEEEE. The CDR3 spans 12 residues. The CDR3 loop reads CASSRRPVEQYF. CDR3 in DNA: TGTGCCAGCAGCCGGAGACCCGTCGAGCAGTACTTC.

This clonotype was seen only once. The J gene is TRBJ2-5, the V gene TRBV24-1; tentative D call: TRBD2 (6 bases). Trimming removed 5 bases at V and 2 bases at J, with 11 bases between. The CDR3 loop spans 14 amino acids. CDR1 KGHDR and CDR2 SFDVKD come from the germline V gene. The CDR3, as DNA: TGTGCCACCAGTGCCCCAGGGACTCAAGAGACCCAGTACTTC. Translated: CATSAPGTQETQYF.

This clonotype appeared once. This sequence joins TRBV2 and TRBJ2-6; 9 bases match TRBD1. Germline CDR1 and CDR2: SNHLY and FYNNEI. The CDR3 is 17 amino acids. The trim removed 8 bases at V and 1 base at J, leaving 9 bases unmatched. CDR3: CASQQGQGNSGANVLTF. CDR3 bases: TGTGCCAGCCAACAGGGACAGGGTAATTCTGGGGCCAACGTCCTGACTTTC.

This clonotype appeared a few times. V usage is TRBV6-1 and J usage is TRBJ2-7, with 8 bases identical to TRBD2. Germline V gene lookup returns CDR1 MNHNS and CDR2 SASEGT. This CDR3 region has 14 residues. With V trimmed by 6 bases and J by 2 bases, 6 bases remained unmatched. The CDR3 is CASSPGGPAYEQYF. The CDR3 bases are TGTGCCAGCAGCCCGGGGGGGCCGGCCTACGAGCAGTACTTC.

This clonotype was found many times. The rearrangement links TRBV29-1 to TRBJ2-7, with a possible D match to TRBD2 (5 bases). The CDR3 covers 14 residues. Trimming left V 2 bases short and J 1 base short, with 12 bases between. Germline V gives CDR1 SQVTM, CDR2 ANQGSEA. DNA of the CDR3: TGCAGCGTTGAACCCCAGGCGGGTTCCTACGAGCAGTACTTC. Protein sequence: CSVEPQAGSYEQYF.

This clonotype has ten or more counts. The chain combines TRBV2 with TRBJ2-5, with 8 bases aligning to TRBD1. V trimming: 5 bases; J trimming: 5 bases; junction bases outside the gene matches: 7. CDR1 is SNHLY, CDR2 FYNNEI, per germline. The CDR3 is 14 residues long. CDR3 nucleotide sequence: TGTGCCAGCAGTCTGACAGGGGTCGGGGAGACCCAGTACTTC. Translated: CASSLTGVGETQYF. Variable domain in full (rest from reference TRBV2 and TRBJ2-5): EPEVTQTPSHQVTQMGQEVILRCVPISNHLYFYWYRQILGQKVEFLVSFYNNEISEKSEIFDDQFSVERPDGSNFTLKIRSTKLEDSAMYFCASSLTGVGETQYFGPGTRLLVL.

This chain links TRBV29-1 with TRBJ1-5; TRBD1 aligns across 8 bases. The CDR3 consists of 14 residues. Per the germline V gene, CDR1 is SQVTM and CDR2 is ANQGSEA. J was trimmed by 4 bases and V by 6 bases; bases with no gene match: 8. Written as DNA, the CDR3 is TGCAGCGTGGCGGACAGGACAGGGAATCAGCCCCAGCATTTT. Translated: CSVADRTGNQPQHF.

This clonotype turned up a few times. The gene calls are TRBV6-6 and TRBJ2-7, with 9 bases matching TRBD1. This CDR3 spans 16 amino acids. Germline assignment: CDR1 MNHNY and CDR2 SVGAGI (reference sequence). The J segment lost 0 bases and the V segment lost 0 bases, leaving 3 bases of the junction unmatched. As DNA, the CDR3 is TGTGCCAGCAGTTACTCGGGGACAGGGAGCTCCTACGAGCAGTACTTC. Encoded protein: CASSYSGTGSSYEQYF.

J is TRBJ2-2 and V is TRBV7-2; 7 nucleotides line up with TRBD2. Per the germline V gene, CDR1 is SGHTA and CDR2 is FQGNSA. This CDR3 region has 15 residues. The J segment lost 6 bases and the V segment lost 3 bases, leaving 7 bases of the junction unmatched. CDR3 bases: TGTGCCAGCAGCTTCGCGGGAGCGGGGCCCGGGGAGCTGTTTTTT. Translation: CASSFAGAGPGELFF.

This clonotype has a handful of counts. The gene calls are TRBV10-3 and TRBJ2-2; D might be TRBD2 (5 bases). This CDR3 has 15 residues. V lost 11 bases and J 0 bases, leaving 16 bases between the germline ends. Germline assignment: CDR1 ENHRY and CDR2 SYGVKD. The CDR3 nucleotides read TGTGCCGCATCGGAGGTACAGTCGAACACCGGGGAGCTGTTTTTT. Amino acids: CAASEVQSNTGELFF.